The rows below give T cell receptor beta chains drawn from one sample of a study of cytotoxic CD8 clonotypes in ibrutinib-treated CLL. The data were produced by immunoSEQ multiplex PCR, yet TCRdb's version contains in-frame clones alone and is incomplete. In the table there are 300,000 or so clones, roughly 67% of which are singletons. The sequencing here drew on PBMCs, taken after 36 months of ibrutinib treatment. Every receptor here comes from a human donor with chronic lymphocytic leukemia. The CDR3 runs from the conserved cysteine through the conserved F or W. The D gene is left open where the match is weak. Size values are once, few and many counts, or a class for expanded clones, and some rows have none.

j_gene: TRBJ2-7; len: 16; d_gene: TRBD2; v_gene: TRBV7-8; abundance: once; CDR3aa: CASSFLSGTKTYEQYF; CDR3nt: TGTGCCAGCAGCTTCCTTTCGGGGACTAAAACCTACGAGCAGTACTTC
j_gene: TRBJ2-1; len: 15; d_gene: TRBD2; v_gene: TRBV7-6; abundance: once; CDR3aa: CASSLNSGSVNEQFF; CDR3nt: TGTGCCAGCAGCTTAAACAGCGGGAGTGTGAATGAGCAGTTCTTC
j_gene: TRBJ2-7; len: 12; d_gene: TRBD1; v_gene: TRBV29-1; abundance: NA; CDR3aa: CSVFRGPYEQYF; CDR3nt: TGCAGCGTTTTCAGGGGGCCCTACGAGCAGTACTTC
j_gene: TRBJ2-3; len: 15; d_gene: NA; v_gene: TRBV19; abundance: NA; CDR3aa: CASSLRGWDTDTQYF; CDR3nt: TGTGCCAGTAGTCTCAGGGGTTGGGACACAGATACGCAGTATTTT
j_gene: TRBJ1-2; len: 11; d_gene: NA; v_gene: TRBV23-1; abundance: NA; CDR3aa: CARFMTDGYTF; CDR3nt: TGCGCCCGCTTTATGACAGATGGCTACACCTTC
j_gene: TRBJ2-1; len: 15; d_gene: TRBD2; v_gene: TRBV5-4; abundance: NA; CDR3aa: CASSPWTSGSIEQFF; CDR3nt: TGTGCCAGCAGTCCCTGGACTAGCGGGAGCATTGAGCAGTTCTTC
j_gene: TRBJ2-1; len: 11; d_gene: NA; v_gene: TRBV14; abundance: NA; CDR3aa: CASSQDSRQFF; CDR3nt: TGTGCCAGCAGCCAAGACTCAAGGCAGTTCTTC
j_gene: TRBJ2-1; len: 16; d_gene: TRBD2; v_gene: TRBV7-3; abundance: NA; CDR3aa: CASSLKGTSGYNEQFF; CDR3nt: TGTGCCAGCAGCTTAAAAGGGACTAGCGGATACAATGAGCAGTTCTTC
j_gene: TRBJ1-4; len: 12; d_gene: NA; v_gene: TRBV5-1; abundance: NA; CDR3aa: CASSLGDEKLFF; CDR3nt: TGCGCCAGCAGCTTGGGGGATGAAAAACTGTTTTTT
j_gene: TRBJ1-1; len: 13; d_gene: NA; v_gene: TRBV11-2; abundance: NA; CDR3aa: CASSLGTNTEAFF; CDR3nt: TGTGCCAGCAGCTTAGGGACGAACACTGAAGCTTTCTTT
j_gene: TRBJ2-7; len: 15; d_gene: NA; v_gene: TRBV14; abundance: few; CDR3aa: CASSPDLSPWFGQYF; CDR3nt: TGTGCCAGCAGCCCCGACCTATCACCTTGGTTCGGGCAGTACTTC
j_gene: TRBJ2-1; len: 15; d_gene: TRBD1; v_gene: TRBV7-2; abundance: NA; CDR3aa: CASSFRDRISNEQFF; CDR3nt: TGTGCCAGCAGCTTCCGGGACAGGATTTCCAATGAGCAGTTCTTC
j_gene: TRBJ2-1; len: 14; d_gene: NA; v_gene: TRBV19; abundance: NA; CDR3aa: CASSMAGRNNEQFF; CDR3nt: TGTGCCAGTAGTATGGCAGGGAGGAACAATGAGCAGTTCTTC
j_gene: TRBJ2-7; len: 13; d_gene: NA; v_gene: TRBV21-1; abundance: NA; CDR3aa: CASSKGSPYEQYF; CDR3nt: TGTGCCAGCAGCAAAGGGTCCCCCTACGAGCAGTACTTC
j_gene: TRBJ1-2; len: 15; d_gene: NA; v_gene: TRBV11-2; abundance: few; CDR3aa: CASSWTGTGSYGYTF; CDR3nt: TGTGCCAGCAGCTGGACCGGGACGGGATCCTATGGCTACACCTTC
j_gene: TRBJ1-1; len: 12; d_gene: NA; v_gene: TRBV23-1; abundance: NA; CDR3aa: CASSQCEGRVLF; CDR3nt: TGCGCCAGCAGTCAATGTGAGGGGCGTGTTTTGTTT
j_gene: TRBJ2-7; len: 12; d_gene: NA; v_gene: TRBV19; abundance: once; CDR3aa: CASSMRVDEQYF; CDR3nt: TGTGCCAGTAGTATGAGGGTCGACGAGCAGTACTTC
j_gene: TRBJ2-1; len: 13; d_gene: NA; v_gene: TRBV29-1; abundance: NA; CDR3aa: CSVRAIGVNEQFF; CDR3nt: TGCAGCGTTCGGGCCATAGGGGTCAATGAGCAGTTCTTC
j_gene: TRBJ1-1; len: 15; d_gene: NA; v_gene: TRBV9; abundance: NA; CDR3aa: CASSPQDIRVAEAFF; CDR3nt: TGTGCCAGCAGCCCACAAGACATCAGGGTGGCTGAAGCTTTCTTT